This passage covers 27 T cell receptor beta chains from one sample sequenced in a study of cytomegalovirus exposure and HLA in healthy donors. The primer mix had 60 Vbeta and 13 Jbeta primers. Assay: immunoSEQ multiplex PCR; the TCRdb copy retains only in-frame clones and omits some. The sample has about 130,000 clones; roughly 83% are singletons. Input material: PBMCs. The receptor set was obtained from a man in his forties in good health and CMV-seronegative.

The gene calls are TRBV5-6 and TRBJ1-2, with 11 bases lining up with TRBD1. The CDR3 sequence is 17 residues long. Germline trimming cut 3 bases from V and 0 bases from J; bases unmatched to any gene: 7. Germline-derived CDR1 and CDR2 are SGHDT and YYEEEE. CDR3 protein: CASSSRDRGKANYGYTF. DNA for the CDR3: TGTGCCAGCAGCTCCCGGGACAGGGGGAAAGCTAACTATGGCTACACCTTC.

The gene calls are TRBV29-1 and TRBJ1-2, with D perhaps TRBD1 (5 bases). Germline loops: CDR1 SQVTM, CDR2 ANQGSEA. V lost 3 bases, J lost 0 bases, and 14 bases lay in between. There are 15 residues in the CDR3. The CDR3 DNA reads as TGCAGCGTTGAGACTGGTCAGGGAACTAACTATGGCTACACCTTC. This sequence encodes CSVETGQGTNYGYTF.

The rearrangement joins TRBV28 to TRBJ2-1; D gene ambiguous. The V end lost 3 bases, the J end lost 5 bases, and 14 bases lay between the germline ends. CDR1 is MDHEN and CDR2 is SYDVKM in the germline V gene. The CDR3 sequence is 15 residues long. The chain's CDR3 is CASSLPTGGNNEQFF. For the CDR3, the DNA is TGTGCCAGCAGTTTGCCCACCGGCGGCAACAATGAGCAGTTCTTC.

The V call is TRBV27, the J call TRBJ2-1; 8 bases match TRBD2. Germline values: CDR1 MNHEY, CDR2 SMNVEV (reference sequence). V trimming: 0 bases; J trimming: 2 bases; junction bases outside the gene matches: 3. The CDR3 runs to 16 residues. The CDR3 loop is CASSLSRLATYNEQFF. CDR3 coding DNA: TGTGCCAGCAGTTTATCTAGACTAGCGACCTACAATGAGCAGTTCTTC.

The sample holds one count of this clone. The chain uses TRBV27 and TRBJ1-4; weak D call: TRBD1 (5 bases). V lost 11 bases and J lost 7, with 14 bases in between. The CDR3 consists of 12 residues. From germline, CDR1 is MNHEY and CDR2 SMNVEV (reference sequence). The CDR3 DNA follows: TGTGCCGCGGGGCAGGCGGGTGAAAAACTGTTTTTT. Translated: CAAGQAGEKLFF. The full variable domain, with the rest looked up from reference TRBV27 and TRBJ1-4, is EAQVTQNPRYLITVTGKKLTVTCSQNMNHEYMSWYRQDPGLGLRQIYYSMNVEVTDKGDVPEGYKVSRKEKRNFPLILESPSPNQTSLYFCAAGQAGEKLFFGSGTQLSVL.

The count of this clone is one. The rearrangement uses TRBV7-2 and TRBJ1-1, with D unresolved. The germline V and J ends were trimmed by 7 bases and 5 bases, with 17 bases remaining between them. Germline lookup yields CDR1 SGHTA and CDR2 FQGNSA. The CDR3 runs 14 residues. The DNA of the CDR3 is TGTGCCAGCAATTTAGGCCCCGGGGTGACTGAAGCTTTCTTT. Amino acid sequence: CASNLGPGVTEAFF.

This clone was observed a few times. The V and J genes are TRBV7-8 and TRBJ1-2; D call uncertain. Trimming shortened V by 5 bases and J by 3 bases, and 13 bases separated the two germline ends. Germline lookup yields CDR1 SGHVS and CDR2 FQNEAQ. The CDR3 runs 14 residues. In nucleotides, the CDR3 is TGTGCCAGCAGCCCTTTGGGCAGCTACTATGGCTACACCTTC. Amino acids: CASSPLGSYYGYTF. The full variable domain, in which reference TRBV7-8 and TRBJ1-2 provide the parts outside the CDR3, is GAGVSQSPRYKVAKRGQDVALRCDPISGHVSLFWYQQALGQGPEFLTYFQNEAQLDKSGLPSDRFFAERPEGSVSTLKIQRTQQEDSAVYLCASSPLGSYYGYTFGSGTRLTVV.

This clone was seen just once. The CDR3 DNA reads as TGCGCCAGCAGCGTACTAACCGGGACAGGGGAAACCGGGGAGCTGTTTTTT. Amino acids: CASSVLTGTGETGELFF. The gene calls are TRBV5-1 and TRBJ2-2, with 10 bases that match TRBD1. The CDR3 sequence is 17 residues long. Trimming removed 4 bases from V and 5 bases from J; junction bases left unmatched: 11. Germline V lookup: CDR1 SGHRS, CDR2 YFSETQ.

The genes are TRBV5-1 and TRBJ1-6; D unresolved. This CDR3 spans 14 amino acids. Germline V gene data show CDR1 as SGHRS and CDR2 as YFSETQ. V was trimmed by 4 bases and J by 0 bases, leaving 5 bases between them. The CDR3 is CASSKSSYNSPLHF. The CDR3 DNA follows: TGCGCCAGCAGCAAGAGCTCCTATAATTCACCCCTCCACTTT.

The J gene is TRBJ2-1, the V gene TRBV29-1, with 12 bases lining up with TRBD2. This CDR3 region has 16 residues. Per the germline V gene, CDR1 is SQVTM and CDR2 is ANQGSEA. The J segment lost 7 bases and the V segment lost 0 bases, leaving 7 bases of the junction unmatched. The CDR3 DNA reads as TGCAGCGTTGAAGATCGTCGGACTAGCGGGGCGAATGAGCAGTTCTTC. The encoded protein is CSVEDRRTSGANEQFF.

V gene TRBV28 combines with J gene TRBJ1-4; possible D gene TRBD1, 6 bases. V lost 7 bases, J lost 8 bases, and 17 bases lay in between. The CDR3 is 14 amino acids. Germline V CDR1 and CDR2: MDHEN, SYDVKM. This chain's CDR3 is CASTPGQGNEKLFF. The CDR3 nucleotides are TGTGCCAGCACCCCCGGGCAGGGGAACGAAAAACTGTTTTTT.

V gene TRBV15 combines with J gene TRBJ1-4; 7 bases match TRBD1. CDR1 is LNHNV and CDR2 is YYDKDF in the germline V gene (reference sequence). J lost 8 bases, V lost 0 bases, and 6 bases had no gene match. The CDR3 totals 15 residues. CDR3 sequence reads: CATSRERQGQEKLFF. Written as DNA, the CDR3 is TGTGCCACCAGCAGAGAGAGACAGGGACAAGAAAAACTGTTTTTT.

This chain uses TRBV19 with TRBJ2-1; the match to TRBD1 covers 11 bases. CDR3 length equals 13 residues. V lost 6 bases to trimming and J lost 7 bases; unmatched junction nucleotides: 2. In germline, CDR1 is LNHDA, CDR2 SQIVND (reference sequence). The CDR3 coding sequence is TGTGCCAGTAGCAGGGACAGGGGGAATGAGCAGTTCTTC. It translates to CASSRDRGNEQFF.

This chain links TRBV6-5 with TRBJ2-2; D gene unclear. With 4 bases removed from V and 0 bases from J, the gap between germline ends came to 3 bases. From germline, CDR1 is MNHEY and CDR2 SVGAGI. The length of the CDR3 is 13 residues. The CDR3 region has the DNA TGTGCCAGCAGTTCCGCGAACACCGGGGAGCTGTTTTTT. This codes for CASSSANTGELFF.

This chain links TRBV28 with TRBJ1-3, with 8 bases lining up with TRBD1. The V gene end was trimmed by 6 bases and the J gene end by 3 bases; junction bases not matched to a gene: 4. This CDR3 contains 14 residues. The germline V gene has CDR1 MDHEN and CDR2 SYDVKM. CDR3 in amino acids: CASSRRGLGNTIYF. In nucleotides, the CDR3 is TGTGCCAGCAGCCGCAGGGGGCTTGGAAACACCATATATTTT.

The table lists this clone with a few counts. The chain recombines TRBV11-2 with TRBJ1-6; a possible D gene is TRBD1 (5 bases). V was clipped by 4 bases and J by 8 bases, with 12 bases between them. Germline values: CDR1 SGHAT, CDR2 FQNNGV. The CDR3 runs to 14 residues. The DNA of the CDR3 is TGTGCCAGCAGCTCGCTCCTAGGGGATTCACCCCTCCACTTT. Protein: CASSSLLGDSPLHF.

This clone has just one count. The CDR3 is CASSLTSGQETQYF. CDR3 sequence (DNA): TGTGCCAGCAGTCTTACTAGCGGACAAGAGACCCAGTACTTC. This chain connects TRBV11-2 to TRBJ2-5; 8 nucleotides agree with TRBD2. This CDR3 comprises 14 residues. The V gene end was trimmed by 6 bases and the J gene end by 2 bases; junction bases not matched to a gene: 5. Germline V gene sequence: CDR1 SGHAT, CDR2 FQNNGV.

The CDR3: CASSPLRTGNSPLHF. In DNA form, the CDR3 reads TGTGCCAGCTCACCACTCAGGACAGGGAATTCACCCCTCCACTTT. The chain couples TRBV18 to TRBJ1-6; 8 nucleotides align to TRBD1. This CDR3 comprises 15 residues. J lost 7 bases, V lost 1 base, and 3 bases had no gene match. CDR1 KGHSH and CDR2 LQKENI come from the germline V gene.

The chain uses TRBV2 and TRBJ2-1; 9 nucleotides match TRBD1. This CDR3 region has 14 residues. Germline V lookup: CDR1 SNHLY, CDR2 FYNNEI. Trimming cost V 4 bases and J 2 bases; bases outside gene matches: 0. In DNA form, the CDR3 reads TGTGCCAGCAGTGGGGACAGGGCCTACAATGAGCAGTTCTTC. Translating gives CASSGDRAYNEQFF. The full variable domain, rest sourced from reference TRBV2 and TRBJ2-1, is EPEVTQTPSHQVTQMGQEVILRCVPISNHLYFYWYRQILGQKVEFLVSFYNNEISEKSEIFDDQFSVERPDGSNFTLKIRSTKLEDSAMYFCASSGDRAYNEQFFGPGTRLTVL.

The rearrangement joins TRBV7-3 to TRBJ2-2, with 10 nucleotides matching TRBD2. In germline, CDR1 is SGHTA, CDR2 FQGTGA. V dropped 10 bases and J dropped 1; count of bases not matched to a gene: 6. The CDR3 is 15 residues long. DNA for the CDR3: TGTGCCACCTCACCTAGCGGGAGGAACACCGGGGAGCTGTTTTTT. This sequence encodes CATSPSGRNTGELFF.

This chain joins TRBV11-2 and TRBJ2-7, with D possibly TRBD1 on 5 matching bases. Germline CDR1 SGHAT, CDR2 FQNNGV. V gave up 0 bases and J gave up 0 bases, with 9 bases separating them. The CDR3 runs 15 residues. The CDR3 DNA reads TGTGCCAGCAGCTTAGAGGGCAGGGACTCCTACGAGCAGTACTTC. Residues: CASSLEGRDSYEQYF.

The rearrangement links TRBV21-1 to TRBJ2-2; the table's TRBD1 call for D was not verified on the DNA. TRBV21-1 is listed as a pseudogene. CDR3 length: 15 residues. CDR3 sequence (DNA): TGTGCCAGCAGCACACGGGACAGCCACACCGGGGAGCTGTTTTTT. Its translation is CASSTRDSHTGELFF.

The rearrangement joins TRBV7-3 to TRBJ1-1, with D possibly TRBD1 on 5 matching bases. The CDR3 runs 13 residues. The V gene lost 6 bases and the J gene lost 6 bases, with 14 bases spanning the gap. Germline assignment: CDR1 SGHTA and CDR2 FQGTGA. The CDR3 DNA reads TGTGCCAGCAGACAAGGGGCGGAGTCTGAAGCTTTCTTT. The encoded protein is CASRQGAESEAFF.

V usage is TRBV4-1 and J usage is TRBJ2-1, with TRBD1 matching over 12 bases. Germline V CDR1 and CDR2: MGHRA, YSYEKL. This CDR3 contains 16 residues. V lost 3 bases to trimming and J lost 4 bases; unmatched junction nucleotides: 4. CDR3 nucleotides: TGCGCCAGCAGCCAGGGGACAGGGGGCTCGTACAATGAGCAGTTCTTC. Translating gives CASSQGTGGSYNEQFF.

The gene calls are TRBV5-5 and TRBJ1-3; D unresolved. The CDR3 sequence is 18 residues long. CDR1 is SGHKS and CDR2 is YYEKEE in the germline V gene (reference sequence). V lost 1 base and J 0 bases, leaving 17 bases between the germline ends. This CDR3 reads CASSLSISLPSSGNTIYF. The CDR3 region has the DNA TGTGCCAGCAGCTTGAGTATTTCTTTACCGAGCTCTGGAAACACCATATATTTT.

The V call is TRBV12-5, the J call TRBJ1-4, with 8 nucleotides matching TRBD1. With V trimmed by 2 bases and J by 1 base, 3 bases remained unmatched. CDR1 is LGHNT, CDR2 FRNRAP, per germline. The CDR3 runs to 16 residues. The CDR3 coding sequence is TGTGCTAGTGGTTTGCCCGACAGGGGAACTAATGAAAAACTGTTTTTT. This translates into CASGLPDRGTNEKLFF.

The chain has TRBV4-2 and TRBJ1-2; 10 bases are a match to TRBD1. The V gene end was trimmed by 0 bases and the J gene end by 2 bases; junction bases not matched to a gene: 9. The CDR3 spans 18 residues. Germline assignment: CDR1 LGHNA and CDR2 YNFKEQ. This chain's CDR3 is CASSQDPRDRGRNYGYTF. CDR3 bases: TGTGCCAGCAGCCAAGATCCCCGGGACAGGGGCAGGAACTATGGCTACACCTTC.